Below are 26 T cell receptor beta chains sequenced from a single sample in a study of cytomegalovirus exposure and HLA in healthy donors. The PCR ran on 60 Vbeta and 13 Jbeta primers. Assay used: immunoSEQ multiplex PCR; TCRdb lists only in-frame clones, some missing. Counted here are about 160,000 clones, almost 80% occurring once; the ten biggest clones make up under 1.5%. Specimen: PBMCs. The receptor set was obtained from a male donor in good health and CMV-seronegative.

The chain employs TRBV28 and TRBJ1-2; a weak D match, TRBD1 (6 bases). Trimming removed 5 bases from V and 4 bases from J, with 29 bases in between. The CDR3 has 19 amino acids. Germline loops: CDR1 MDHEN, CDR2 SYDVKM. The CDR3 is CASSLPPFSGQGSLYGYTF. CDR3 bases: TGTGCCAGCAGTCTACCCCCTTTTTCGGGGCAGGGGAGCCTCTATGGCTACACCTTC.

This clone appeared a single time. The rearrangement joins TRBV6-6 to TRBJ2-5; D gene unclear. The end of the DNA fits TRBJ2-7 better, so the J call may be wrong. The CDR3 loop spans 13 amino acids. Germline V gene data show CDR1 as MNHNY and CDR2 as SVGAGI (reference sequence). CDR3 in amino acids: CASSYSISYEQYF. DNA of the CDR3: TGTGCCAGCAGTTATAGCATTTCCTACGAGCAGTACTTC.

The V gene is TRBV5-1, the J gene TRBJ2-3, with D perhaps matching TRBD2 (6 bases). The CDR3 totals 13 residues. Trimming removed 6 bases at V and 1 base at J, with 9 bases between. The germline V gene has CDR1 SGHRS and CDR2 YFSETQ. The CDR3 region has the DNA TGCGCCAGCAATAGCGGTGGCACAGATACGCAGTATTTT. Its protein product is CASNSGGTDTQYF.

This chain links TRBV21-1 with TRBJ2-2; the table's D call TRBD1 went unverified against the DNA. TRBV21-1 is a documented pseudogene. The length of the CDR3 is 15 residues. DNA of the CDR3: TGTGCCAGCAGCATTTTGGGCTCGAACACCGGGGAGCTGTTTTTT. This translates into CASSILGSNTGELFF.

V usage is TRBV30 and J usage is TRBJ2-3, with 8 bases matching TRBD2. The trim removed 0 bases at V and 2 bases at J, leaving 4 bases unmatched. The CDR3 runs to 15 residues. Germline CDR1 reads GTSNPN; CDR2 reads SVGIG (reference sequence). CDR3 loop: CAWSVIAGITDTQYF. In nucleotides, the CDR3 is TGTGCCTGGAGTGTTATAGCGGGAATCACAGATACGCAGTATTTT. Variable domain in full (rest from reference TRBV30 and TRBJ2-3): SQTIHQWPATLVQPVGSPLSLECTVEGTSNPNLYWYRQAAGRGLQLLFYSVGIGQISSEVPQNLSASRPQDRQFILSSKKLLLSDSGFYLCAWSVIAGITDTQYFGPGTRLTVL.

The V and J genes are TRBV19 and TRBJ2-3, with 11 nucleotides matching TRBD2. Germline-derived CDR1 and CDR2 are LNHDA and SQIVND (reference sequence). The V and J ends lost 9 bases and 6 bases, in that order; junction bases with no gene match: 8. The CDR3 extends over 14 amino acids. Here the CDR3 DNA reads TGTGCCAGCAGTTTAGCGGGAGGGCCTGATACGCAGTATTTT. Its protein is CASSLAGGPDTQYF. Combining the CDR3 with reference TRBV19 and TRBJ2-3 gives the whole variable domain DGGITQSPKYLFRKEGQNVTLSCEQNLNHDAMYWYRQDPGQGLRLIYYSQIVNDFQKGDIAEGYSVSREKKESFPLTVTSAQKNPTAFYLCASSLAGGPDTQYFGPGTRLTVL.

V usage is TRBV5-1 and J usage is TRBJ1-3, with D tentatively TRBD1 (6 bases). V shed 0 bases and J shed 6 bases, with 16 bases lying between them. Germline CDR1 reads SGHRS; CDR2 reads YFSETQ. The CDR3 sequence is 16 residues long. The CDR3 nucleotides read TGCGCCAGCAGCTTGGGGGGGCAGACCCGACTAAACACCATATATTTT. Translation: CASSLGGQTRLNTIYF.

This rearrangement joins TRBV15 to TRBJ1-2; unclear D gene. This CDR3 is built from 14 residues. V lost 5 bases, J lost 3 bases, and 13 bases lay in between. The germline gives CDR1 LNHNV, CDR2 YYDKDF (reference sequence). CDR3 sequence: CATSPSGVDYGYTF. CDR3 nucleotide sequence: TGTGCCACCAGCCCCTCCGGGGTTGACTATGGCTACACCTTC.

The chain has TRBV6-5 and TRBJ2-7, with D uncertain. The CDR3 sequence is 14 residues long. CDR1 and CDR2 from the germline V gene are MNHEY and SVGAGI. The germline V and J ends were trimmed by 5 bases and 2 bases, with 13 bases remaining between them. The CDR3 region is CASSTERVAYEQYF. CDR3 bases: TGTGCCAGCAGTACGGAGCGAGTGGCCTACGAGCAGTACTTC.

Turning to this clone: Other DNA sequences from this sample encode an identical CDR3 as well. The chain uses TRBV18 and TRBJ1-2; D is perhaps TRBD1 (5 bases). In germline, CDR1 is KGHSH, CDR2 LQKENI. The CDR3 extends over 14 amino acids. The V end lost 2 bases, the J end lost 3 bases, and 10 bases lay between the germline ends. Here the CDR3 DNA reads TGTGCCAGCTCACCAGGCCAGGGTGACTATGGCTACACCTTC. Amino acid sequence: CASSPGQGDYGYTF.

This clone has just a few counts. The chain is built from TRBV6-1 and TRBJ1-5; 7 bases align to TRBD1. CDR1 and CDR2 from the germline V gene are MNHNS and SASEGT. Trimming removed 3 bases from V and 6 bases from J; junction bases left unmatched: 5. This CDR3 comprises 14 residues. The CDR3 region has the DNA TGTGCCAGCAGTGATGGGCAGGGGGGTCAGCCCCAGCATTTT. It specifies CASSDGQGGQPQHF.

This chain links TRBV5-1 with TRBJ2-7, with D possibly matching TRBD1 (6 bases). V lost 1 base to trimming and J lost 1 base, with 12 bases between them. This CDR3 has 15 amino acids. The V gene's germline CDR1 is SGHRS and CDR2 YFSETQ. The CDR3 coding sequence is TGCGCCAGCAGCTTGAATTTCGGACAGTCCTACGAGCAGTACTTC. Translating it yields CASSLNFGQSYEQYF.

The chain joins TRBV4-2 to TRBJ2-5; 11 bases fit TRBD2. Germline values: CDR1 LGHNA, CDR2 YNFKEQ. Unmatched junction bases numbered 5, after V lost 3 bases and J lost 5 bases. The CDR3 length is 15 residues. The CDR3 protein is CASSQVAGGVETQYF. In DNA form, the CDR3 reads TGTGCCAGCAGCCAGGTAGCGGGGGGGGTGGAGACCCAGTACTTC.

This clone has just a few counts. The genes are TRBV18 and TRBJ1-1; possible D gene TRBD1, 5 bases. The CDR3 extends over 14 amino acids. V dropped 0 bases and J dropped 5 bases, with 10 bases sitting between them. Germline CDR1 reads KGHSH; CDR2 reads LQKENI. The CDR3 sequence is CASSPPSRVTEAFF. The CDR3 nucleotides are TGTGCCAGCTCACCACCGTCCAGGGTTACTGAAGCTTTCTTT.

V usage is TRBV29-1 and J usage is TRBJ2-5; TRBD1 aligns across 7 bases. This CDR3 comprises 12 residues. The trim removed 7 bases at V and 1 base at J, leaving 3 bases unmatched. Germline loops: CDR1 SQVTM, CDR2 ANQGSEA. The chain's CDR3 is CSARQGQETQYF. DNA of the CDR3: TGCAGCGCTAGACAGGGCCAAGAGACCCAGTACTTC.

The chain employs TRBV6-1 and TRBJ2-5, with no clear D. CDR3 length equals 13 residues. V lost 0 bases to trimming and J lost 8 bases, with 10 bases between them. The germline V gene encodes CDR1 MNHNS and CDR2 SASEGT. The CDR3 nucleotides are TGTGCCAGCAGTGAAGCTAAGACAACCACCCAGTACTTC. This gives the protein CASSEAKTTTQYF.

The chain links TRBV27 to TRBJ1-5, with 12 nucleotides matching TRBD1. Trimming took 4 bases from V and 3 from J; bases not matched to a gene: 7. Germline assignment: CDR1 MNHEY and CDR2 SMNVEV (reference sequence). The CDR3 extends over 17 amino acids. In DNA, the CDR3 is TGTGCCAGCAGTTCGGGACAGGGGGCGCGGTACAATCAGCCCCAGCATTTT. This codes for CASSSGQGARYNQPQHF.

The chain combines TRBV7-8 with TRBJ2-6; weak D call: TRBD2 (6 bases). From germline, CDR1 is SGHVS and CDR2 FQNEAQ. V was trimmed by 5 bases and J by 4 bases, leaving 12 bases between them. The CDR3 is made up of 15 amino acids. In nucleotides, the CDR3 is TGTGCCAGCAGCCACGGACTAACCGGGGCCAACGTCCTGACTTTC. Translated, it gives CASSHGLTGANVLTF.

The genes are TRBV5-4 and TRBJ2-2; D unclear. V was pared by 0 bases and J by 2 bases, with 5 bases between. CDR3 length: 14 amino acids. Per germline, CDR1 SGHNT and CDR2 YYREEE (reference sequence). CDR3 region: CASSLDYNTGELFF. CDR3 DNA sequence: TGTGCCAGCAGCTTGGATTATAACACCGGGGAGCTGTTTTTT.

V gene TRBV13 combines with J gene TRBJ1-1; a weak D match, TRBD1 (5 bases). In germline, CDR1 is PRHDT, CDR2 FYEKMQ (reference sequence). V shed 2 bases and J shed 5 bases, with 9 bases lying between them. This CDR3 has 13 amino acids. CDR3 nucleotides: TGTGCCAGCAGCTTAAGGGGAGGGACTGAAGCTTTCTTT. This gives the protein CASSLRGGTEAFF.

The CDR3 DNA reads TGTGCCAGCAGCTCCACGGTCCGGGGATATGAAGCTTTCTTT. Its translation is CASSSTVRGYEAFF. The chain couples TRBV7-2 to TRBJ1-1; D is unresolved. Per germline, CDR1 SGHTA and CDR2 FQGNSA. This CDR3 is built from 14 residues. Trimming removed 4 bases from V and 7 bases from J, with 16 bases in between.

The chain uses TRBV10-3 and TRBJ1-1; D unresolved. The CDR3 spans 13 residues. CDR1 and CDR2 from the germline V gene are ENHRY and SYGVKD. The V and J ends lost 2 bases and 4 bases respectively, with 8 bases between them. The CDR3 is CAISEVAITEAFF. CDR3 in DNA: TGTGCCATCAGTGAGGTCGCGATCACTGAAGCTTTCTTT.

The chain has TRBV6-5 and TRBJ2-7; the D is unclear. Germline lookup yields CDR1 MNHEY and CDR2 SVGAGI. Trimming took off 4 bases at V and 1 base at J, with 8 bases between the two ends. This CDR3 comprises 13 residues. The CDR3 DNA reads TGTGCCAGCAGTTCGCAGAATTCCTACGAGCAGTACTTC. This gives the protein CASSSQNSYEQYF.

This chain links TRBV7-2 with TRBJ2-4; TRBD1 agrees at 8 bases. Germline V gives CDR1 SGHTA, CDR2 FQGNSA. The junction had 9 bases not matched to a gene; V was cut back by 0 bases and J by 8 bases. This CDR3 has 16 amino acids. The CDR3 here is CASSLAWGTGEDIQYF. The CDR3 coding sequence is TGTGCCAGCAGCTTAGCGTGGGGGACAGGTGAAGACATTCAGTACTTC.

This chain links TRBV7-9 with TRBJ2-1; TRBD1 aligns across 9 bases. This CDR3 comprises 15 residues. The germline V gene has CDR1 SEHNR and CDR2 FQNEAQ (reference sequence). J was trimmed by 12 bases and V by 5 bases; bases with no gene match: 14. CDR3 in DNA: TGTGCCAGCAGCGATCCGGGACAGGGTGTGATCGCGCAGTTCTTC. It translates to CASSDPGQGVIAQFF.

This clone was observed once. The J gene is TRBJ2-1, the V gene TRBV6-4, with 10 positions matching TRBD2. The germline V gene encodes CDR1 MRHNA and CDR2 SNTAGT. V lost 10 bases, J lost 7 bases, and 10 bases stayed unmatched. The CDR3 covers 14 residues. The CDR3 DNA is TGTGCCACCAGCCGACTAGCGGGTGTGAATGAGCAGTTCTTC. Residues: CATSRLAGVNEQFF.